This TCR beta chain was recorded in a study of T cells in Graves' hyperthyroidism and ophthalmopathy. V lost 2 bases and J 5 bases, leaving 24 bases between the germline ends. CDR1 is SGHVS, CDR2 FQNEAQ, per germline. This CDR3 is built from 19 residues. This clonotype was detected many times. Researchers took RNA transcripts and amplified the TCR beta CDR3 regions from them. The TCR CDR3 first-round RT-PCR relied on the HTBI primer set. MiXCR, applied by TCRdb to the multiplex PCR reads, yields one record per CDR3 protein. The sample lists approximately 330,000 distinct CDR3 sequences; roughly 18% were seen once.

The chain joins TRBV7-8 to TRBJ1-4; D gene ambiguous. The source is a woman between 45 and 65 years old with Graves' hyperthyroidism. Sequenced material: blood. The CDR3 DNA sequence: TGTGCCAGCAGCTTATTTATCCTGGACCGGGCAAGGGAGAATGAAAAACTGTTTTTT. It yields the protein CASSLFILDRARENEKLFF.